Sequencing of this T cell receptor (beta chain) was carried out in a study of CD8+ T cells in alopecia areata. Study conclusions and caveats: Lesional tissue from the scalp (especially in alopecia totalis/universalis) showed higher clonality than normal scalp.

This clone has more than one count but fewer than ten. Antigen: not known. cDNA prepared by RNA extraction and subsequent reverse transcription served as the template for sequencing. The method was immunoSEQ multiplex PCR; TCRdb's version includes in-frame clones alone and lacks a portion of them. Here the sample spans about 200,000 clones, about 56% being singletons. This CDR3 comprises 13 residues. Germline lookup yields CDR1 GTSNPN and CDR2 SVGIG (reference sequence). V was clipped by 0 bases and J by 10 bases, with 13 bases between them. The chain uses TRBV30 and TRBJ2-1, with no clear D. The receptor's source is a human donor in good health. Sequencing input: CD8+ T cells sorted from blood. The CDR3 region is CAWSVAPRREQFF. The CDR3 nucleotides are TGTGCCTGGAGTGTAGCCCCTAGACGAGAGCAGTTCTTC.